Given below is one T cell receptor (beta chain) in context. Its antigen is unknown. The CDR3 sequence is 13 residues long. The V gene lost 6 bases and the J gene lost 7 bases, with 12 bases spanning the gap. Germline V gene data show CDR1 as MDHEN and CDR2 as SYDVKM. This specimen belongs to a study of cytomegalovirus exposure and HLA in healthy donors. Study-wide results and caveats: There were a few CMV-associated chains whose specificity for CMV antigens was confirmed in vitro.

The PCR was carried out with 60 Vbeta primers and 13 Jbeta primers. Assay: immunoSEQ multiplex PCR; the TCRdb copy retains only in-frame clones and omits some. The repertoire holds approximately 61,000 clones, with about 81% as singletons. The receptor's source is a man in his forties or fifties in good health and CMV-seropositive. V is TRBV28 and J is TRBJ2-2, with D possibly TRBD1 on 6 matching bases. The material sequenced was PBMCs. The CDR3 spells CASRLTGSGELFF. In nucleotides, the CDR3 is TGTGCCAGCAGACTCACAGGGAGCGGGGAGCTGTTTTTT. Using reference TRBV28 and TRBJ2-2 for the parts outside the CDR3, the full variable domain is DVKVTQSSRYLVKRTGEKVFLECVQDMDHENMFWYRQDPGLGLRLIYFSYDVKMKEKGDIPEGYSVSREKKERFSLILESASTNQTSMYLCASRLTGSGELFFGEGSRLTVL.